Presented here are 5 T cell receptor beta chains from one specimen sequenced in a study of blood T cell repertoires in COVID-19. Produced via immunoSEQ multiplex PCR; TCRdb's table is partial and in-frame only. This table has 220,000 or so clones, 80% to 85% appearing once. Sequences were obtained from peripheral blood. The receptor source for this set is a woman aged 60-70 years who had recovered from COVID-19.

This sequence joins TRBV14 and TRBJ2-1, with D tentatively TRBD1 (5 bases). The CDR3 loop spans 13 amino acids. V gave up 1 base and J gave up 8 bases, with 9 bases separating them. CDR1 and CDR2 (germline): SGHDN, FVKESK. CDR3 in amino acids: CASSQAGNDEQFF. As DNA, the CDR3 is TGTGCCAGCAGCCAAGCAGGGAACGATGAGCAGTTCTTC.

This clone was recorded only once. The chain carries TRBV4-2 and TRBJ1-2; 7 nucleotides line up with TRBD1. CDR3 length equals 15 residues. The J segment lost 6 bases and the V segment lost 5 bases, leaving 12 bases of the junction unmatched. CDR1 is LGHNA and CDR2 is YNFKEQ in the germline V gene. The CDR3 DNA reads TGTGCCAGCAGCTTCCCGGGACAGTCTGTCCATGGCTACACCTTC. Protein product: CASSFPGQSVHGYTF.

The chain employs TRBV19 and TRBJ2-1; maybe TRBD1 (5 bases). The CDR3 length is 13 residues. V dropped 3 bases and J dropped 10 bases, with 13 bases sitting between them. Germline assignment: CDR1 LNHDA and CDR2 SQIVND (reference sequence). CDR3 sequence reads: CASSIEPRGEQFF. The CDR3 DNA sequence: TGTGCCAGTAGTATTGAACCAAGGGGAGAGCAGTTCTTC. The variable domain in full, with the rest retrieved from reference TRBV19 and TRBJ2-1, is DGGITQSPKYLFRKEGQNVTLSCEQNLNHDAMYWYRQDPGQGLRLIYYSQIVNDFQKGDIAEGYSVSREKKESFPLTVTSAQKNPTAFYLCASSIEPRGEQFFGPGTRLTVL.

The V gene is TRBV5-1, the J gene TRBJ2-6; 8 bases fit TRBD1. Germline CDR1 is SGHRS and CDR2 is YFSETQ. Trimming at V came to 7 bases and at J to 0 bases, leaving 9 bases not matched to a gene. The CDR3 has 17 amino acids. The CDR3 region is CASATGTGGSGANVLTF. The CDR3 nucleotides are TGCGCCAGCGCGACCGGGACAGGAGGCTCTGGGGCCAACGTCCTGACTTTC.

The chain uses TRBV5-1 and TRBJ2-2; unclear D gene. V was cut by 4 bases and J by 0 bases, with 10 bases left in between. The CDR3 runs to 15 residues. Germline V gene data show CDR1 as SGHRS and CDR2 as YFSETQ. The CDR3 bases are TGCGCCAGCAGCCCCACAGTTGCGAACACCGGGGAGCTGTTTTTT. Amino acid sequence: CASSPTVANTGELFF.